Shown below are 6 T cell receptor beta chains from a single sample sequenced in a study of blood T cell repertoires in COVID-19 (dated by TCRdb to 2018 to 2021). Receptors were amplified or captured by the immunoSEQ multiplex PCR assay. The immuneACCESS repertoire file appears here via TCRdb, limited to in-frame rearrangements. These files lack a portion of the clones; in checked studies, under half of the deficit traces to unresolved V genes, and the cause of the others is not known. The sample has approximately 260,000 clones on record, around nine tenths of them singletons. The ten largest clonotypes hold roughly 2% of the sample. Sequenced: peripheral blood. These receptors were obtained from a woman in her 40s who had recovered from COVID-19.

The V and J genes are TRBV4-3 and TRBJ2-1; 11 nucleotides match TRBD2. The CDR3 has 14 residues. V shed 2 bases and J 8 bases; nucleotides not matched to a gene: 2. In germline, CDR1 is LGHNA, CDR2 YSLEER. The CDR3 spells CASSQTSGSHEQFF. The DNA for the CDR3 is TGCGCCAGCAGCCAAACTAGCGGGAGCCATGAGCAGTTCTTC.

The gene calls are TRBV7-3 and TRBJ2-7, with 9 bases aligning to TRBD1. V was pared by 2 bases and J by 4 bases, with 6 bases of the junction left unmatched. Germline V gene lookup returns CDR1 SGHTA and CDR2 FQGTGA. The CDR3 runs 15 residues. The CDR3 sequence is CASSLLPGQGYEQYF. CDR3 coding DNA: TGTGCCAGCAGCTTATTACCGGGACAGGGTTACGAGCAGTACTTC.

V is TRBV7-2 and J is TRBJ1-6; D is ambiguous. Germline CDR1 reads SGHTA; CDR2 reads FQGNSA. CDR3 size: 16 residues. Trimming pared 1 base from V and 8 bases from J, leaving 15 bases between. The CDR3 DNA is TGTGCCAGCAGCTTAGGAGGGTCCGGTACCCATTCACCCCTCCACTTT. Translating gives CASSLGGSGTHSPLHF.

The rearrangement uses TRBV7-2 and TRBJ2-5; TRBD2 aligns across 10 bases. The CDR3 spans 15 residues. Trimming removed 8 bases from V and 3 bases from J; junction bases left unmatched: 9. From germline, CDR1 is SGHTA and CDR2 FQGNSA. The CDR3 loop reads CASSPSGGREETQYF. The CDR3 nucleotides read TGTGCCAGCTCGCCTAGCGGGGGTAGGGAAGAGACCCAGTACTTC.

This chain joins TRBV27 and TRBJ2-5, with a tentative D call TRBD1 (5 bases). CDR1 and CDR2 from the germline V gene are MNHEY and SMNVEV (reference sequence). Trimming left V 1 base short and J 2 bases short, with 8 bases between. This CDR3 is built from 14 residues. The CDR3 region has the DNA TGTGCCAGCAGTTTATATGACAGACAAGAGACCCAGTACTTC. Encoded protein: CASSLYDRQETQYF.

With respect to this clone: The junction differs from germline at one of its ends, possibly a read error. V usage is TRBV6-5 and J usage is TRBJ2-7; D is uncertain. The germline CDR1 and CDR2 sequences are MNHEY and SVGAGI. There are 12 residues in the CDR3. The CDR3 here is CASRPESSEQYF. Here the CDR3 DNA reads TGTGCCAGCCGTCCCGAGTCCTCCGAGCAGTACTTC.